The clone carrying this TCR beta chain was detected ten times or more. These data belong to a study of regulatory T cells in long-lasting Graves disease. Germline CDR1 MDHEN, CDR2 SYDVKM. This CDR3 has 15 amino acids. The ends were cut back, 5 bases at V and 1 base at J, with 14 bases in the middle. Relying on iRepertoire HTBI primers and Arm-PCR of CDR3 regions, the team built TCR beta libraries. TCRdb independently ran MiXCR on the multiplex PCR reads; one entry per CDR3 protein. The data show 600,000 to 850,000 distinct CDR3 sequences, about 30% seen once. The sample's time point: persistent/refractory GD, antithyroid drugs over 5 years with positive TRAb. Construction of the TCR library relied on RNA isolated from PBMCs.

This TCR came from a female donor with Graves disease. Sequencing was performed on peripheral blood mononuclear cells (PBMCs), taken when the disease was refractory, from a patient treated with antithyroid drugs. The V call is TRBV28, the J call TRBJ1-1; D remains unclear. The CDR3 DNA reads TGTGCCAGCAGTCCTCCGAGAGACGGGAACACTGAAGCTTTCTTT. Amino acid sequence: CASSPPRDGNTEAFF.